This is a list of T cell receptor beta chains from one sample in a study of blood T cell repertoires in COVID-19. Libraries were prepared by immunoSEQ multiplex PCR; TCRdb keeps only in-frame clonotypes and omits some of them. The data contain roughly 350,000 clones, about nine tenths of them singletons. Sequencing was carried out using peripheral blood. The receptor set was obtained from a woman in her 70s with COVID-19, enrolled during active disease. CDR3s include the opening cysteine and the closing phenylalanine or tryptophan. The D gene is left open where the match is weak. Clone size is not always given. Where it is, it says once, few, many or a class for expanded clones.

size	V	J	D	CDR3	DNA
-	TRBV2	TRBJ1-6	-	CASSALTTNSPLHF	TGTGCCAGCTCAGCTTTGACAACGAATTCACCCCTCCACTTT
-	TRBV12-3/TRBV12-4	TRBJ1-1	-	CASSSQSPTEAFF	TGTGCCAGCAGTTCACAGTCACCCACTGAAGCTTTCTTT
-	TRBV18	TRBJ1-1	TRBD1	CASHRGNTEAFF	TGTGCCAGCCACAGGGGGAACACTGAAGCTTTCTTT
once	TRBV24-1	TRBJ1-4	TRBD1	CATSDWDREGEKLFF	TGTGCCACCAGTGATTGGGACAGGGAAGGGGAAAAACTGTTTTTT
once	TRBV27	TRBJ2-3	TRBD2	CASSLTVQRRGGVGDTQYF	TGTGCCAGCAGTTTAACGGTGCAACGGCGGGGGGGCGTCGGAGATACGCAGTATTTT
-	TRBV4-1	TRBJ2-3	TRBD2	CASSSQNSGGTDTQYF	TGCGCCAGCAGCTCGCAAAATAGCGGGGGCACAGATACGCAGTATTTT
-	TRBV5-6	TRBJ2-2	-	CASSLGAGSYTGELFF	TGTGCCAGCAGCTTGGGGGCAGGGTCATACACCGGGGAGCTGTTTTTT
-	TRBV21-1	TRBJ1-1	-	CASRSTGTEAFF	TGTGCCAGCAGGTCAACAGGCACTGAAGCTTTCTTT
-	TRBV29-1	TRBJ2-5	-	CSVEKGHGETQYF	TGCAGCGTTGAAAAGGGGCACGGGGAGACCCAGTACTTC
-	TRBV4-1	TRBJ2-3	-	CASSQEDRDNWGDTQYF	TGCGCCAGCAGCCAGGAAGACCGGGACAACTGGGGAGATACGCAGTATTTT
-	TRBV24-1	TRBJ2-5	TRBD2	CATSDSRGGETQYF	TGTGCCACCAGTGATTCAAGGGGAGGGGAGACCCAGTACTTC
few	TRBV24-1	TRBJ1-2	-	CATSEGGPYGYTF	TGTGCCACCAGTGAGGGAGGACCCTATGGCTACACCTTC
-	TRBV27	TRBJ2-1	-	CASSFTGRSSYNEQFF	TGTGCCAGCAGTTTTACAGGAAGGAGCTCCTACAATGAGCAGTTCTTC
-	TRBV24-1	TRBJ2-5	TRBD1	CATSDFPKTGKETQYF	TGTGCCACCAGTGATTTCCCCAAGACAGGGAAAGAGACCCAGTACTTC
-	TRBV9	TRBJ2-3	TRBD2	CASSPMIAGGTDTQYF	TGTGCCAGCAGCCCTATGATAGCGGGGGGCACAGATACGCAGTATTTT
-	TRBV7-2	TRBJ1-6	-	CASSGELVSPLHF	TGTGCCAGCAGCGGGGAGCTGGTTTCACCCCTCCACTTT
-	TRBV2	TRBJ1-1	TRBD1	CASSPGTGARTEAFF	TGTGCCAGCAGTCCCGGGACAGGGGCGAGGACTGAAGCTTTCTTT
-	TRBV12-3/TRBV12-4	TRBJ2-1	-	CASSFWSEQFF	TGTGCCAGCAGTTTTTGGAGTGAGCAGTTCTTC
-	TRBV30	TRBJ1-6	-	CAWSVLSPLHF	TGTGCCTGGAGTGTACTCTCACCCCTCCACTTT
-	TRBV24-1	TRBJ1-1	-	CATSAIGDTEAFF	TGTGCCACCAGTGCGATAGGGGACACTGAAGCTTTCTTT
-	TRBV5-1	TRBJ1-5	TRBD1	CASSPMTGGNQPQHF	TGCGCCAGCAGCCCTATGACAGGGGGCAATCAGCCCCAGCATTTT
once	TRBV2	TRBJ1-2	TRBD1	CASSEQGANYGYTF	TGTGCCAGCAGTGAACAGGGGGCTAACTATGGCTACACCTTC
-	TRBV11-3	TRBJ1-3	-	CASSLGGGRLSGNTIYF	TGTGCCAGCAGCTTAGGAGGGGGACGGCTATCTGGAAACACCATATATTTT
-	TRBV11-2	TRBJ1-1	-	CASSLVTGRAEAFF	TGTGCCAGCAGCTTAGTTACAGGGAGGGCTGAAGCTTTCTTT
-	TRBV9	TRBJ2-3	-	CASSPRGNDLTDTQYF	TGTGCCAGCAGCCCCCGGGGGAACGATCTCACAGATACGCAGTATTTT
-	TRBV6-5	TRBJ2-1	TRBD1	CASSRQGSYNEQFF	TGTGCCAGCAGCAGACAGGGCTCCTACAATGAGCAGTTCTTC
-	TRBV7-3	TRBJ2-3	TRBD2	CASSSSGGPTDTQYF	TGTGCCAGCAGCTCCTCGGGGGGGCCGACAGATACGCAGTATTTT
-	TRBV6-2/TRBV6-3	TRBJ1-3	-	CASSRRQALSGNTIYF	TGTGCCAGCAGTCGACGACAGGCCCTCTCTGGAAACACCATATATTTT
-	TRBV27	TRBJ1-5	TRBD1	CASSFSGGGQPQHF	TGTGCCAGCAGTTTCTCAGGGGGCGGACAGCCCCAGCATTTT
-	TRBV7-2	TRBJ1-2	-	CASSLAAGASYGYTF	TGTGCCAGCAGCTTAGCGGCAGGGGCCAGCTATGGCTACACCTTC
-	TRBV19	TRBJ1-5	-	CASKSGWEGGNQPQHF	TGTGCCAGTAAATCGGGCTGGGAGGGTGGCAATCAGCCCCAGCATTTT
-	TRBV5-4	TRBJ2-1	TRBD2	CASSPMGLVVDNEQFF	TGTGCCAGCAGCCCAATGGGACTAGTAGTCGACAATGAGCAGTTCTTC
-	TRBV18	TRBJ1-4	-	CASSPNQGTNEKLFF	TGTGCCAGCTCACCAAATCAGGGAACTAATGAAAAACTGTTTTTT
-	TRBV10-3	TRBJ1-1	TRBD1	CAIKDRNGNTEAFF	TGTGCCATCAAGGACAGGAATGGGAACACTGAAGCTTTCTTT
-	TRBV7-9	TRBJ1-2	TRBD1	CASSPIARTGGDNGYTF	TGTGCCAGCAGCCCCATAGCCCGGACAGGGGGAGACAATGGCTACACCTTC
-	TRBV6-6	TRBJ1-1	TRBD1	CASSYSGQGGTEAFF	TGTGCCAGCAGTTATTCGGGACAGGGAGGCACTGAAGCTTTCTTT
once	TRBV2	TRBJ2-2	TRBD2	CATQHSGGGDGELFF	TGTGCCACCCAGCATAGCGGGGGGGGCGACGGGGAGCTGTTTTTT
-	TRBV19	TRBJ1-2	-	CASSTNRAGYGYTF	TGTGCCAGTAGTACAAACAGGGCCGGGTATGGCTACACCTTC
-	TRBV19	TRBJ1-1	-	CASKQTDTLITEAFF	TGTGCCAGTAAACAGACCGACACCCTGATCACTGAAGCTTTCTTT
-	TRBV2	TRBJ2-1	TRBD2	CASRLAGGFYNEQFF	TGTGCCAGCAGACTAGCGGGGGGATTTTACAATGAGCAGTTCTTC
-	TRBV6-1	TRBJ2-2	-	CASSEFRTVNTGELFF	TGTGCCAGCAGTGAATTTAGGACAGTAAACACCGGGGAGCTGTTTTTT
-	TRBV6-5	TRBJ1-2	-	CASRRGHGYTF	TGTGCCAGCAGGCGGGGTCATGGCTACACCTTC
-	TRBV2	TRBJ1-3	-	CASSRTALSSGNTIYF	TGTGCCAGCAGTCGGACAGCGTTGAGCTCTGGAAACACCATATATTTT
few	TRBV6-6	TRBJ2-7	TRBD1	CASSRLGQGGTYEQYF	TGTGCCAGCAGTCGACTCGGACAGGGTGGAACCTACGAGCAGTACTTC
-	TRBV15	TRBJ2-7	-	CATSEDNHYEQYF	TGTGCCACCAGCGAGGACAACCACTACGAGCAGTACTTC
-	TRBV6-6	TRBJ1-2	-	CASSSYSRAIGGYTF	TGTGCCAGCAGTTCTTATAGCAGGGCAATCGGTGGCTACACCTTC
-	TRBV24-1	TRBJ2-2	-	CATSDALTGIGELFF	TGTGCCACCAGTGATGCATTAACAGGGATAGGGGAGCTGTTTTTT
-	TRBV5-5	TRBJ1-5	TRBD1	CASSMGQGAGQPQHF	TGTGCCAGCAGCATGGGACAGGGGGCTGGTCAGCCCCAGCATTTT
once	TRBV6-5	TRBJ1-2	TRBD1	CASRATGPLYGYTF	TGTGCCAGCAGGGCGACAGGGCCGCTCTATGGCTACACCTTC
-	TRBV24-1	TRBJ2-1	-	CATGTPSYNEQFF	TGTGCCACAGGGACACCTTCTTACAATGAGCAGTTCTTC
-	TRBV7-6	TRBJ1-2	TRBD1	CASSPTQRGHYTF	TGTGCCAGCAGCCCTACCCAGAGGGGGCACTACACCTTC
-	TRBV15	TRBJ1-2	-	CATSRGARRDYGYTF	TGTGCCACCAGCAGAGGTGCCCGGCGGGACTATGGCTACACCTTC
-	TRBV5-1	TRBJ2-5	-	CASSLGDAQETQYF	TGCGCCAGCAGCTTGGGAGATGCACAAGAGACCCAGTACTTC
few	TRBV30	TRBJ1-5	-	CAWTDRYSNQPQHF	TGTGCCTGGACCGACAGATATAGCAATCAGCCCCAGCATTTT
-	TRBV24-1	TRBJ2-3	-	CATSDSLTNTQYF	TGTGCCACCAGTGATTCCCTCACAAATACGCAGTATTTT